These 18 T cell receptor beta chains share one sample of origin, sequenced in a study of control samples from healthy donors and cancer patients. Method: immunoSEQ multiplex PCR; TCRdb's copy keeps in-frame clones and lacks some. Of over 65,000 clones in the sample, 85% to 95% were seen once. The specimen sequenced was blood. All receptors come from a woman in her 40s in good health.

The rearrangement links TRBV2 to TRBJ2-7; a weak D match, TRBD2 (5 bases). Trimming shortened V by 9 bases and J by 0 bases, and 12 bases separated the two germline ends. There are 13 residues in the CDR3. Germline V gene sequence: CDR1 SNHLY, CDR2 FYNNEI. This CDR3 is CARRRRDSYEQYF. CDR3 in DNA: TGTGCCAGAAGGAGACGGGACTCCTACGAGCAGTACTTC.

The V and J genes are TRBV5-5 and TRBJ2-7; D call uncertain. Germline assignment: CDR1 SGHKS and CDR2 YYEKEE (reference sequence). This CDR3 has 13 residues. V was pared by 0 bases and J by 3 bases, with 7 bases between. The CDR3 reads CASSLDSIYEQYF. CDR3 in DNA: TGTGCCAGCAGCTTGGACAGTATCTACGAGCAGTACTTC.

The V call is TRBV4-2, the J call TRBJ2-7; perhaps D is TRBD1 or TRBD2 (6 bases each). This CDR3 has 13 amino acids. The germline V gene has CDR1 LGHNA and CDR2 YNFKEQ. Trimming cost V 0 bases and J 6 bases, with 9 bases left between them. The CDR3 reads CASSQDWGAEQYF. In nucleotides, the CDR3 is TGTGCCAGCAGCCAAGATTGGGGGGCCGAGCAGTACTTC.

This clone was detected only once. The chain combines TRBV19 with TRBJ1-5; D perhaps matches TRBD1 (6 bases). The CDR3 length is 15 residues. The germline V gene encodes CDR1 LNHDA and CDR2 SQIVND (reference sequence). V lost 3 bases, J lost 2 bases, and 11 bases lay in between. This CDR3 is CASSMGGYGNQPQHF. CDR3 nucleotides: TGTGCCAGTAGTATGGGGGGCTACGGCAATCAGCCCCAGCATTTT.

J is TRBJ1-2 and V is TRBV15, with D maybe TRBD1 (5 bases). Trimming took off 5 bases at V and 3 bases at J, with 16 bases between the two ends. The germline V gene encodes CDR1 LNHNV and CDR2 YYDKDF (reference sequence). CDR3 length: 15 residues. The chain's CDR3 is CATSRHTGTHYGYTF. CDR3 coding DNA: TGTGCCACCAGCCGCCATACCGGGACCCACTATGGCTACACCTTC. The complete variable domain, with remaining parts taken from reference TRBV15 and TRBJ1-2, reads DAMVIQNPRYQVTQFGKPVTLSCSQTLNHNVMYWYQQKSSQAPKLLFHYYDKDFNNEADTPDNFQSRRPNTSFCFLDIRSPGLGDTAMYLCATSRHTGTHYGYTFGSGTRLTVV.

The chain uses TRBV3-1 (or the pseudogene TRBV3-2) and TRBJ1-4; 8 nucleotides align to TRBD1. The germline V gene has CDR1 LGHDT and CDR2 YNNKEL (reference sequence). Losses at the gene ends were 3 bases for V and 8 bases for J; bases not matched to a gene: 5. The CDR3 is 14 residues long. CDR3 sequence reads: CASSQTGAGEKLFF. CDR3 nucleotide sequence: TGTGCCAGCAGCCAGACAGGGGCGGGGGAAAAACTGTTTTTT.

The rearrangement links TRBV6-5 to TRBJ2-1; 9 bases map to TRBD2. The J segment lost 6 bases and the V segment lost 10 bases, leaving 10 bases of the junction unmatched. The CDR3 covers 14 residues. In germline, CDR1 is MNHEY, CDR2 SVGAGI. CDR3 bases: TGTGCCACAACGCCGGGACTAGCCACCAATGAGCAGTTCTTC. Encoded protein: CATTPGLATNEQFF.

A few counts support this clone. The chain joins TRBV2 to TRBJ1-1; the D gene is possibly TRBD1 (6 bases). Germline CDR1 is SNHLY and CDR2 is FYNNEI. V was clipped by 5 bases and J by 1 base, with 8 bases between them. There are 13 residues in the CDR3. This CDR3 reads CASSRGQNTEAFF. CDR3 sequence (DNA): TGTGCCAGCAGTAGGGGACAGAACACTGAAGCTTTCTTT.

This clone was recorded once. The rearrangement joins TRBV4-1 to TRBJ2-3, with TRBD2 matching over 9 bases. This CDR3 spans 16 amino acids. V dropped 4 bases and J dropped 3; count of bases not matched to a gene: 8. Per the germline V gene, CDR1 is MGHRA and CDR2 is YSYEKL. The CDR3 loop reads CASSRMTSGITDTQYF. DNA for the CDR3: TGCGCCAGCAGCCGGATGACTAGCGGTATAACAGATACGCAGTATTTT.

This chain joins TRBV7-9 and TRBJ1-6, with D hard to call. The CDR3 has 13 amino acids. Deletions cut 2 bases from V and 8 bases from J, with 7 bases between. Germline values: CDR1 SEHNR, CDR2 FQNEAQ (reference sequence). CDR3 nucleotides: TGTGCCAGCAGCTTATTACTGGATTCACCCCTCCACTTT. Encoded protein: CASSLLLDSPLHF. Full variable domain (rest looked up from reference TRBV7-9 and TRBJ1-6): DTGVSQNPRHKITKRGQNVTFRCDPISEHNRLYWYRQTLGQGPEFLTYFQNEAQLEKSRLLSDRFSAERPKGSFSTLEIQRTEQGDSAMYLCASSLLLDSPLHFGNGTRLTVT.

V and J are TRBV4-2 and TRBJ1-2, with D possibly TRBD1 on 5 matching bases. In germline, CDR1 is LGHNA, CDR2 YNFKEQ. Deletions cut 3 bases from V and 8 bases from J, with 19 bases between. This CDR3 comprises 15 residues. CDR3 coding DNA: TGTGCCAGCAGCCAGAGACAGTTTGGGTCGGAGGGCTACACCTTC. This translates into CASSQRQFGSEGYTF.

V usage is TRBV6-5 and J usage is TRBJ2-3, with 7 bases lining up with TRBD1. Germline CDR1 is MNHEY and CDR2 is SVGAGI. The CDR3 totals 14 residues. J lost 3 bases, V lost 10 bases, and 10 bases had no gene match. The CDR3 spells CATQNRGPTDTQYF. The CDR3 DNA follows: TGTGCCACCCAGAATAGGGGGCCGACAGATACGCAGTATTTT.

The CDR3 region has the DNA TGTGCCAGCGCCCAAAGGAGGGACCTTAGCTCCTACAATGAGCAGTTCTTC. Translated, it gives CASAQRRDLSSYNEQFF. The J gene is TRBJ2-1, the V gene TRBV11-2; D perhaps matches TRBD2 (6 bases). The germline gives CDR1 SGHAT, CDR2 FQNNGV. The V gene lost 8 bases and the J gene lost 0 bases, with 20 bases spanning the gap. CDR3 length: 17 residues.

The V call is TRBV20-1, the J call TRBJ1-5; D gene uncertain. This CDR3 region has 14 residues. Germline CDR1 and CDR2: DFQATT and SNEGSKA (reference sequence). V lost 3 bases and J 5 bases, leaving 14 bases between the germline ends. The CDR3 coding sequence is TGCAGTGCTAGTGTAGGGCCCGGGGATCAGCCCCAGCATTTT. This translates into CSASVGPGDQPQHF.

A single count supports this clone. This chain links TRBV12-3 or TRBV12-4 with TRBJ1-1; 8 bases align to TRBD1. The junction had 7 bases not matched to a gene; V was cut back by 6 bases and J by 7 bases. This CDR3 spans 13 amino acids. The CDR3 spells CASRPRTGSEAFF. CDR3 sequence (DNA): TGTGCCAGCAGGCCCAGGACAGGGAGTGAAGCTTTCTTT.

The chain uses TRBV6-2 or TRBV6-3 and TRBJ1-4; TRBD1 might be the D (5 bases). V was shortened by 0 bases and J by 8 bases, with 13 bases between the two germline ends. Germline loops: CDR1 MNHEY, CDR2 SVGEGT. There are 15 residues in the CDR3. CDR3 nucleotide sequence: TGTGCCAGCAGTTACTCTGCCGGGGCCCGAGAAAAACTGTTTTTT. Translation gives CASSYSAGAREKLFF.

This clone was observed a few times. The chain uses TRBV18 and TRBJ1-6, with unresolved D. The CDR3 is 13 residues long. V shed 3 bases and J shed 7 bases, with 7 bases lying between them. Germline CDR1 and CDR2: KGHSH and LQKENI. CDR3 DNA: TGTGCCAGCTCACCGGGAAGAAATTCACCCCTCCACTTT. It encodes CASSPGRNSPLHF.

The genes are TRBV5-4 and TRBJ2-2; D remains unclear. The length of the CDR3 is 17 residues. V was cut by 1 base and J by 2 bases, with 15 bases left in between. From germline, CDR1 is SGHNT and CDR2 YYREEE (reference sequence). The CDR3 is CASSLIIGSPNTGELFF. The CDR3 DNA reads TGTGCCAGCAGCTTGATTATCGGGTCGCCAAACACCGGGGAGCTGTTTTTT. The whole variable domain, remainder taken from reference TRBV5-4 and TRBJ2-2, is ETGVTQSPTHLIKTRGQQVTLRCSSQSGHNTVSWYQQALGQGPQFIFQYYREEENGRGNFPPRFSGLQFPNYSSELNVNALELDDSALYLCASSLIIGSPNTGELFFGEGSRLTVL.